This T cell receptor beta chain came from a study of T cells in Graves' hyperthyroidism and ophthalmopathy. The germline V gene has CDR1 SEHNR and CDR2 FQNEAQ (reference sequence). This CDR3 has 14 residues. J lost 11 bases, V lost 6 bases, and 10 bases had no gene match. Details on this clonotype: Its antigen remains unidentified.

The investigators amplified TCR beta CDR3 regions from RNA transcripts. In the first-round RT-PCR of the TCR CDR3, the HTBI primer set was used. TCRdb re-called the multiplex PCR reads with MiXCR, one entry per CDR3 protein. The repertoire holds over 650,000 distinct CDR3 sequences, about 45% seen once, with less than 9% in the top ten. General observations from the study: Most clonotypes expanded in the thyroid (above 0.001) were also present in blood.

The sequence was collected from an adult man with Graves' disease, either hyperthyroidism or ophthalmopathy (not recorded which). This chain joins TRBV7-9 and TRBJ1-1; 12 bases align to TRBD1. Sequenced: peripheral blood or thyroid tissue (not recorded which). The DNA for the CDR3 is TGTGCCAGCAGTTACGCCGGGACAGGGGGCTGGGCTTTCTTT. This gives the protein CASSYAGTGGWAFF. Complete variable domain (other parts from reference TRBV7-9 and TRBJ1-1): DTGVSQNPRHKITKRGQNVTFRCDPISEHNRLYWYRQTLGQGPEFLTYFQNEAQLEKSRLLSDRFSAERPKGSFSTLEIQRTEQGDSAMYLCASSYAGTGGWAFFGQGTRLTVV.